The present T cell receptor (beta chain) was sequenced within a study of T-cell reconstitution after alpha-beta-depleted transplantation in children. This clonotype has a handful of counts. CDR1 is KGHDR, CDR2 SFDVKD, per germline. CDR3 size: 16 residues. Unmatched junction bases numbered 7, after V lost 4 bases and J lost 4 bases. Preparation of the TCRbeta library involved a method that used unique molecular identifiers. In TCRdb, the PCR reads were re-called with MiXCR into one record per CDR3 protein. Of about 610,000 distinct CDR3 sequences listed, about 10% are singletons. Sequenced material: PBMCs from the stem cell graft donor, taken from the stem cell graft. This sequence was found in a human donor who donated a stem cell graft to a child with acute myeloid leukemia. The J gene is TRBJ2-5, the V gene TRBV24-1; 11 nucleotides line up with TRBD1. CDR3 nucleotides: TGTGCCACCAGTGACCCCGGGACAGGGGGGGGAGAGACCCAGTACTTC. Its protein product is CATSDPGTGGGETQYF.